The entry below gives a single T cell receptor (beta chain) sequence along with its context. The antigen is undetermined. Trimming left V 4 bases short and J 2 bases short, with 16 bases between. CDR3 length equals 16 residues. CDR1 is SGDLS, CDR2 YYNGEE, per germline. The data belong to a study of T cell responses to AZD1222 COVID-19 vaccine. Study-wide findings and caveats: Epitopes outside B.1.351 and B.1.1.7 mutated regions reportedly drew nearly half of spike TCRs. Repertoire sampling was restricted to post-peak T cell response timepoints. Mostly white British, mostly female donors; authors suggested clonal diversity may be underestimated. Receipt of two AZD1222 doses was followed by a rise in Spike-specific TCR breadth and depth.

Profiling relied on immunoSEQ multiplex PCR, and the TCRdb table lists in-frame clones only, not all of them. The data contain tens of thousands of clones, approximately 85% of them singletons. The sequencing used peripheral blood, collected on day 0 of MenACWY control vaccination. The TCR originated in an adult in good health. This chain connects TRBV9 to TRBJ2-1, with D perhaps matching TRBD2 (7 bases). CDR3 DNA sequence: TGTGCCAGCAGCTCCCGTGAGGGGGGGGCCTACAATGAGCAGTTCTTC. It codes for CASSSREGGAYNEQFF.